These 18 T cell receptor beta chains originate from one sample sequenced in a study of CD8+CD57+ T cells in acquired aplastic anemia. Patients included in sequencing had previously demonstrated CD8+CD57+ cell expansion by flow cytometry. Genomic DNA served as template for TCR beta VDJ and CDR3 profiling. TCRdb reanalysed the reads using MiXCR and keeps one entry per CDR3 protein. The sample consists of around 180,000 distinct CDR3 sequences, about half of them appearing once. The sample comprised sorted CD4+, CD8+, or CD8+CD57+ T cells (not recorded which) from PBMCs. These receptors were collected from a human donor with aplastic anemia.

Ten or more counts support this clonotype. The V call is TRBV7-9, the J call TRBJ2-1, with 10 bases matching TRBD2. Unmatched junction bases numbered 6, after V lost 0 bases and J lost 10 bases. Germline loops: CDR1 SEHNR, CDR2 FQNEAQ (reference sequence). The CDR3 has 15 residues. Here the CDR3 reads CASSLAASGSTEQFF. The DNA of the CDR3 is TGTGCCAGCAGCTTAGCGGCTAGCGGGAGTACGGAGCAGTTCTTC.

This clonotype was seen ten or more times. CDR3 residues: CASSLAGGSADTQYF. CDR3 nucleotide sequence: TGTGCCAGCAGTTTAGCGGGGGGGAGCGCAGATACGCAGTATTTT. The rearrangement uses TRBV12-3 or TRBV12-4 and TRBJ2-3, with 7 bases that match TRBD2. J gave up 4 bases and V 0 bases, and 4 bases lay outside the gene matches. The CDR3 loop spans 15 amino acids.

The table lists this clonotype with many counts. The rearrangement uses TRBV20-1 and TRBJ2-3; tentatively, D is TRBD2 (6 bases). The CDR3 loop spans 14 amino acids. Trimming stripped 5 bases from V and 9 bases from J, with 21 bases between. Germline V gene data show CDR1 as DFQATT and CDR2 as SNEGSKA (reference sequence). CDR3 protein: CSASGGTTGGTQYF. In nucleotides, the CDR3 is TGCAGTGCTTCCGGAGGGACCACGGGTGGCACGCAGTATTTT.

The chain links TRBV20-1 to TRBJ2-7; D is undetermined. V lost 4 bases and J 0 bases, leaving 13 bases between the germline ends. CDR1 is DFQATT, CDR2 SNEGSKA, per germline (reference sequence). The CDR3 is made up of 14 amino acids. This chain's CDR3 is CSAKRYGDSYEQYF. The CDR3 DNA follows: TGCAGTGCTAAGAGGTACGGTGACTCCTACGAGCAGTACTTC.

This clonotype was recorded at least ten times. J is TRBJ1-5 and V is TRBV12-5; TRBD1 agrees at 9 bases. The germline CDR1 and CDR2 sequences are LGHNT and FRNRAP. Trimming took 5 bases from V and 3 from J; bases not matched to a gene: 8. The CDR3 runs to 16 residues. The chain's CDR3 is CASGPSRDRANQPQHF. The CDR3 coding sequence is TGTGCTAGTGGTCCCTCCCGGGACAGGGCCAATCAGCCCCAGCATTTT.

This clonotype was seen repeatedly, ten times or more. This rearrangement joins TRBV20-1 to TRBJ2-5; 10 bases match TRBD2. The CDR3 is 14 amino acids. Trimming took 6 bases from V and 3 from J; bases not matched to a gene: 7. Germline V CDR1 and CDR2: DFQATT, SNEGSKA (reference sequence). DNA of the CDR3: TGCAGTGCCCTAGCGGGGGCGACTAAAGAGACCCAGTACTTC. The encoded protein is CSALAGATKETQYF.

This clonotype was observed a handful of times. The gene calls are TRBV7-2 and TRBJ1-1; D gene uncertain. The CDR3 extends over 13 amino acids. Trimming shortened V by 5 bases and J by 2 bases, and 9 bases separated the two germline ends. The germline CDR1 and CDR2 sequences are SGHTA and FQGNSA. The CDR3 protein is CASSAELNTEAFF. The DNA of the CDR3 is TGTGCCAGCAGCGCGGAACTCAACACTGAAGCTTTCTTT.

This clonotype was observed many times. The CDR3 here is CSAPGLGPSYEQYF. CDR3 nucleotides: TGCAGTGCTCCCGGACTAGGCCCGTCCTACGAGCAGTACTTC. This chain links TRBV20-1 with TRBJ2-7, with 7 bases matching TRBD2. The V and J ends lost 5 bases and 1 base, in that order; junction bases with no gene match: 8. This CDR3 comprises 14 residues. Germline CDR1 and CDR2: DFQATT and SNEGSKA (reference sequence).

This clonotype was counted at least ten times. The chain is built from TRBV7-8 and TRBJ1-1, with D maybe TRBD1 (5 bases). Trimming cost V 6 bases and J 0 bases, with 8 bases left between them. Per germline, CDR1 SGHVS and CDR2 FQNEAQ. The CDR3 has 13 residues. The CDR3 DNA is TGTGCCAGCAGTCGACAGCTGAACACTGAAGCTTTCTTT. Translating it yields CASSRQLNTEAFF.

The chain combines TRBV19 with TRBJ1-2; possible D gene TRBD1, 5 bases. This CDR3 contains 15 residues. CDR1 LNHDA and CDR2 SQIVND come from the germline V gene (reference sequence). V was clipped by 8 bases and J by 3 bases, with 19 bases between them. The CDR3 DNA is TGTGCCAGTCGGAAGGGGCCCCTTAATGACTATGGCTACACCTTC. It is translated as CASRKGPLNDYGYTF.

The chain joins TRBV6-5 to TRBJ2-7; 7 bases map to TRBD1. Germline CDR1 is MNHEY and CDR2 is SVGAGI. The CDR3 runs 15 residues. V gave up 4 bases and J gave up 3 bases; unmatched junction bases: 9. CDR3 sequence: CASSLQGSLYYEQYF. The CDR3 region has the DNA TGTGCCAGCAGTTTACAGGGGTCTCTATACTACGAGCAGTACTTC.

The rearrangement joins TRBV20-1 to TRBJ1-2; D is possibly TRBD1 (6 bases). There are 13 residues in the CDR3. The germline CDR1 and CDR2 sequences are DFQATT and SNEGSKA (reference sequence). V was pared by 4 bases and J by 7 bases, with 16 bases between. The CDR3 sequence is CSAIPPQGLGYTF. DNA of the CDR3: TGCAGTGCTATCCCCCCGCAGGGGCTTGGCTACACCTTC.

This clonotype was detected many times. The chain is built from TRBV15 and TRBJ2-3; no definite D call. In germline, CDR1 is LNHNV, CDR2 YYDKDF (reference sequence). This CDR3 region has 15 residues. Deletions cut 1 base from V and 2 bases from J, with 10 bases between. The CDR3 DNA reads as TGTGCCACCAGCAGAGGGCAGACATCCACAGATACGCAGTATTTT. This codes for CATSRGQTSTDTQYF.

This clonotype was seen at least ten times. This chain joins TRBV12-3 or TRBV12-4 and TRBJ1-5; 8 positions match TRBD1. With V trimmed by 6 bases and J by 2 bases, 9 bases remained unmatched. The CDR3 spans 16 residues. The CDR3 here is CASSDLQGAGNQPQHF. In DNA, the CDR3 is TGTGCCAGCAGCGACTTGCAGGGGGCTGGCAATCAGCCCCAGCATTTT.

The rearrangement uses TRBV6-1 and TRBJ1-5, with D possibly matching TRBD1 (5 bases). The CDR3 loop spans 14 amino acids. V was trimmed by 3 bases and J by 7 bases, leaving 13 bases between them. Germline CDR1 and CDR2: MNHNS and SASEGT. The CDR3 loop is CASSEWGTGQPQHF. The CDR3 bases are TGTGCCAGCAGTGAGTGGGGGACCGGGCAGCCCCAGCATTTT.

The gene calls are TRBV12-3 or TRBV12-4 and TRBJ1-1, with a possible D match to TRBD1 (5 bases). Trimming pared 3 bases from V and 8 bases from J, leaving 10 bases between. This CDR3 comprises 12 residues. CDR3 loop: CASSFSSGEAFF. CDR3 nucleotide sequence: TGTGCCAGCAGTTTCTCGTCAGGGGAAGCTTTCTTT.

Ten or more counts support this clonotype. This chain connects TRBV5-4 to TRBJ2-7; D unresolved. The CDR3 length is 11 residues. The ends were cut back, 3 bases at V and 2 bases at J, with 3 bases in the middle. CDR1 is SGHNT, CDR2 YYREEE, per germline (reference sequence). The chain's CDR3 is CASSSTYEQYF. The CDR3 DNA is TGTGCCAGCAGCTCGACCTACGAGCAGTACTTC. Using reference TRBV5-4 and TRBJ2-7 for the parts outside the CDR3, the full variable domain is ETGVTQSPTHLIKTRGQQVTLRCSSQSGHNTVSWYQQALGQGPQFIFQYYREEENGRGNFPPRFSGLQFPNYSSELNVNALELDDSALYLCASSSTYEQYFGPGTRLTVT.

In this sample, this clonotype turned up once. The chain uses TRBV29-1 and TRBJ2-5; TRBD2 aligns across 10 bases. Germline values: CDR1 SQVTM, CDR2 ANQGSEA. Losses at the gene ends were 8 bases for V and 4 bases for J; bases not matched to a gene: 10. The CDR3 is 14 amino acids. The CDR3, as DNA: TGCAGCAGCCCATTAGCGGGAGGAATAGAGACCCAGTACTTC. It encodes CSSPLAGGIETQYF.